This T cell receptor (beta chain) was recovered during a study of CD8+ T cells in alopecia areata. Comments on this clone: Its antigen is unidentified.

This CDR3 spans 14 amino acids. The V gene end was trimmed by 7 bases and the J gene end by 4 bases; junction bases not matched to a gene: 7. Germline V gives CDR1 MNHEY, CDR2 SMNVEV (reference sequence). Individuals with alopecia areata gave both lesional scalp punch biopsies and peripheral blood for collection. Sequencing templates came from extracted RNA that was reverse transcribed into cDNA. TCRdb keeps only in-frame clones here, not all; method: immunoSEQ multiplex PCR. The table lists about 110,000 clones, under 60% of them singletons, with around 23% in the top ten. Overall study findings and caveats: Higher clonality was seen in lesional scalp than in normal scalp, especially in alopecia totalis/universalis. Mice showed clearer TCR sharing than patients did, a gap that was possibly HLA-related.

This TCR derives from a human donor with alopecia areata. Sequenced: NKG2D-low CD8+ T cells sorted from blood. The chain carries TRBV27 and TRBJ2-3; 8 nucleotides line up with TRBD2. The CDR3 DNA is TGTGCCAGCACGGGACTAGGAGATGCAGATACGCAGTATTTT. Translation gives CASTGLGDADTQYF.